The next 29 T cell receptor beta chains were all read from a single sample in a study of T-cell reconstitution after alpha-beta-depleted transplantation in children. Unique molecular identifiers were incorporated into the prepared TCRbeta library. MiXCR, run by TCRdb on the PCR reads, gives a single entry per CDR3 protein. The profile shows around 300,000 distinct CDR3 sequences, under 14% of them singletons. Sequences were derived from peripheral blood, sampled 180 days after TCRalphabeta/CD19-depleted stem cell transplant. These receptors were collected from a male patient between 2 and 10 years old who had a stem cell transplant for chronic granulomatous disease, so the T cells may come from the graft donor.

The table lists this clonotype with many counts. The chain joins TRBV20-1 to TRBJ2-1; D ambiguous. Trimming shortened V by 3 bases and J by 7 bases, and 16 bases separated the two germline ends. The CDR3 runs 14 residues. Per the germline V gene, CDR1 is DFQATT and CDR2 is SNEGSKA (reference sequence). The CDR3 DNA reads TGCAGTGCTAGTTCGTCGCTAGTGGATAATGAGCAGTTCTTC. This sequence encodes CSASSSLVDNEQFF.

This clonotype was detected many times. The chain joins TRBV20-1 to TRBJ2-1, with D unclear. The V gene lost 3 bases and the J gene lost 1 base, with 13 bases spanning the gap. This CDR3 has 15 amino acids. Germline V gene sequence: CDR1 DFQATT, CDR2 SNEGSKA (reference sequence). CDR3 amino acids: CSASGFIPSYNEQFF. The CDR3 DNA is TGCAGTGCTAGTGGGTTCATACCTTCCTACAATGAGCAGTTCTTC.

This clonotype occurred many times. The chain carries TRBV3-1 and TRBJ2-1; TRBD1 matches at 9 bases. CDR1 and CDR2 (germline): LGHDT, YNNKEL (reference sequence). With V trimmed by 2 bases and J by 5 bases, 7 bases remained unmatched. The CDR3 covers 16 residues. The CDR3 sequence: CASSQRQGVRDNEQFF. The CDR3 DNA reads TGTGCCAGCAGCCAACGACAGGGGGTACGGGACAATGAGCAGTTCTTC.

This clonotype was recorded at least ten times. V usage is TRBV20-1 and J usage is TRBJ2-1; a weak D match, TRBD1 (5 bases). CDR1 DFQATT and CDR2 SNEGSKA come from the germline V gene (reference sequence). The CDR3 is 15 amino acids. Trimming left V 2 bases short and J 8 bases short, with 19 bases between. CDR3 amino acids: CSARRAGVGADEQFF. The CDR3 DNA sequence: TGCAGTGCTAGAAGGGCAGGAGTAGGGGCCGATGAGCAGTTCTTC.

There are many counts of this clonotype. V gene TRBV15 combines with J gene TRBJ2-3; perhaps TRBD2 as D (6 bases). Germline V gene lookup returns CDR1 LNHNV and CDR2 YYDKDF (reference sequence). This CDR3 comprises 16 residues. V lost 5 bases, J lost 5 bases, and 20 bases lay in between. The CDR3 sequence is CATSSSPTGVIDTQYF. CDR3 DNA sequence: TGTGCCACCAGCTCGAGCCCTACGGGAGTTATAGATACGCAGTATTTT.

In the case of this clonotype: A read error may be the cause here, since a much bigger clone is one base away. The chain employs TRBV5-1 and TRBJ1-2, with D possibly TRBD1 on 5 matching bases. This CDR3 region has 12 residues. Looked up from germline, CDR1 is SGHRS and CDR2 is YFSETQ. V lost 4 bases, J lost 12 bases, and 16 bases lay in between. CDR3 nucleotide sequence: TGCGCCAGCAGCGGAACGGGGGAAGGCGACACCTTC. Its translation: CASSGTGEGDTF.

This clonotype was recorded at least ten times. The chain has TRBV27 and TRBJ2-7; 7 nucleotides line up with TRBD2. V trimming: 8 bases; J trimming: 4 bases; junction bases outside the gene matches: 11. CDR3 length: 14 residues. Germline CDR1 is MNHEY and CDR2 is SMNVEV (reference sequence). The CDR3 DNA sequence: TGTGCCAGCGGCCCGGGCGGGAGCGGTTACGAGCAGTACTTC. Its protein is CASGPGGSGYEQYF.

The table lists this clonotype with many counts. J is TRBJ2-6 and V is TRBV5-5; no firm D call. The CDR3 covers 16 residues. Trimming stripped 0 bases from V and 0 bases from J, with 7 bases between. In germline, CDR1 is SGHKS, CDR2 YYEKEE (reference sequence). CDR3: CASSLVGSSGANVLTF. CDR3 nucleotide sequence: TGTGCCAGCAGCTTGGTAGGGTCCTCTGGGGCCAACGTCCTGACTTTC.

This clonotype was seen a few times. V usage is TRBV5-4 and J usage is TRBJ2-3; TRBD2 agrees at 7 bases. CDR3 size: 17 residues. Trimming cost V 3 bases and J 3 bases; bases outside gene matches: 13. Germline CDR1 reads SGHNT; CDR2 reads YYREEE (reference sequence). The CDR3 here is CASSSQLARISTDTQYF. CDR3 bases: TGTGCCAGCAGCTCGCAACTAGCGAGGATCTCTACAGATACGCAGTATTTT.

Many counts were recorded for this clonotype. This chain connects TRBV20-1 to TRBJ1-1; D gene unclear. From germline, CDR1 is DFQATT and CDR2 SNEGSKA (reference sequence). The CDR3 contains 15 residues. V gave up 1 base and J gave up 1 base, with 13 bases separating them. In DNA, the CDR3 is TGCAGTGCTAGAGTTGAAGTCGGCCGGAACACTGAAGCTTTCTTT. Protein: CSARVEVGRNTEAFF.

In this sample, this clonotype turned up many times. The chain links TRBV7-6 to TRBJ2-1; perhaps D is TRBD1 or TRBD2 (5 bases each). The CDR3 is made up of 15 amino acids. Germline values: CDR1 SGHVS, CDR2 FNYEAQ. V was shortened by 1 base and J by 2 bases, with 9 bases between the two germline ends. This CDR3 reads CASSLGGTAYNEQFF. In DNA, the CDR3 is TGTGCCAGCAGCTTAGGGGGGACCGCCTACAATGAGCAGTTCTTC.

The table lists this clonotype with many counts. V gene TRBV11-2 combines with J gene TRBJ2-3; a weak D match, TRBD1 (6 bases). CDR1 SGHAT and CDR2 FQNNGV come from the germline V gene. CDR3 length: 19 amino acids. Trimming removed 2 bases at V and 4 bases at J, with 25 bases between. CDR3 in DNA: TGTGCCAGCAGCTTATGGCCCATTACCGGGACACCCTGGGCAGATACGCAGTATTTT. This codes for CASSLWPITGTPWADTQYF.

This clonotype was counted many times. This sequence joins TRBV2 and TRBJ2-5; 8 bases align to TRBD1. The CDR3 covers 15 residues. Germline CDR1 reads SNHLY; CDR2 reads FYNNEI. With 1 base clipped from V and 6 bases from J, the junction kept 7 bases outside the gene matches. The CDR3 here is CASSEGTGWLKTQYF. The CDR3 DNA is TGTGCCAGCAGTGAAGGGACAGGGTGGTTGAAGACCCAGTACTTC.

Many counts were recorded for this clonotype. The chain has TRBV12-3 or TRBV12-4 and TRBJ2-5; TRBD2 aligns across 7 bases. The ends lost 4 bases at V and 4 bases at J; junction bases unmatched: 9. This CDR3 region has 15 residues. The CDR3 is CASSSGITGGETQYF. CDR3 DNA: TGTGCCAGCAGTTCCGGGATAACGGGGGGAGAGACCCAGTACTTC.

This clonotype came up many times. The CDR3 reads CASREYREETEAFF. The DNA for the CDR3 is TGTGCCAGCAGGGAATACAGGGAGGAAACTGAAGCTTTCTTT. The rearrangement uses TRBV2 and TRBJ1-1, with TRBD1 as a possible D gene (6 bases). Trimming removed 6 bases at V and 5 bases at J, with 16 bases between. From germline, CDR1 is SNHLY and CDR2 FYNNEI. The CDR3 is 14 residues long.

In its sample, this clonotype was seen many times. V usage is TRBV20-1 and J usage is TRBJ2-1; tentative D call: TRBD1 (6 bases). Trimming removed 6 bases at V and 0 bases at J, with 15 bases between. The CDR3 has 15 amino acids. Germline lookup yields CDR1 DFQATT and CDR2 SNEGSKA (reference sequence). CDR3 sequence: CSAKGDSLSYNEQFF. The CDR3 nucleotides are TGCAGTGCGAAGGGGGATAGTCTCTCCTACAATGAGCAGTTCTTC.

This clonotype has ten or more counts. This chain links TRBV12-3 or TRBV12-4 with TRBJ2-7; D may correspond to TRBD1 or TRBD2 (5 bases each). The V and J ends lost 3 bases and 0 bases respectively, with 9 bases between them. CDR3 length equals 14 residues. CDR3 in amino acids: CASSFGTVSYEQYF. The CDR3 DNA follows: TGTGCCAGCAGTTTTGGGACGGTCTCCTACGAGCAGTACTTC.

This clonotype occurred many times. V gene TRBV7-2 combines with J gene TRBJ1-3, with D perhaps matching TRBD1 (5 bases). In germline, CDR1 is SGHTA, CDR2 FQGNSA. Trimming took off 3 bases at V and 6 bases at J, with 9 bases between the two ends. This CDR3 region has 13 residues. CDR3: CASSFQGENTIYF. The CDR3 DNA reads TGTGCCAGCAGCTTTCAAGGGGAAAACACCATATATTTT.

About this clonotype: A much larger clone is a single base away; this may be a read error. The chain combines TRBV7-2 with TRBJ2-3; 8 nucleotides agree with TRBD2. From germline, CDR1 is SGHTA and CDR2 FQGNSA. The CDR3 loop spans 16 amino acids. The CDR3 sequence: CASSLVAGTSTDTQFF. DNA for the CDR3: TGTGCCAGCAGCTTAGTAGCGGGAACCAGCACAGATACGCAGTTTTTT. Drawing the rest from reference TRBV7-2 and TRBJ2-3, the complete variable domain is GAGVSQSPSNKVTEKGKDVELRCDPISGHTALYWYRQSLGQGLEFLIYFQGNSAPDKSGLPSDRFSAERTGGSVSTLTIQRTQQEDSAVYLCASSLVAGTSTDTQFFGPGTRLTVL.

This clonotype has a count of ten or more. This chain connects TRBV7-8 to TRBJ2-1; the D gene is possibly TRBD2 (6 bases). The CDR3 runs 14 residues. With 5 bases removed from V and 8 bases from J, the gap between germline ends came to 16 bases. CDR1 and CDR2 (germline): SGHVS, FQNEAQ. The CDR3 protein is CASSPGGGGDEQFF. CDR3 bases: TGTGCCAGCAGCCCCGGGGGTGGAGGGGATGAGCAGTTCTTC.

This clonotype occurred many times. This chain connects TRBV5-1 to TRBJ2-3, with D maybe TRBD2 (5 bases). Trimming pared 0 bases from V and 0 bases from J, leaving 8 bases between. Germline V CDR1 and CDR2: SGHRS, YFSETQ. This CDR3 region has 15 residues. CDR3 in DNA: TGCGCCAGCAGCTTGGTAGCGTTTAGCACAGATACGCAGTATTTT. Its protein is CASSLVAFSTDTQYF.

In this sample, this clonotype turned up many times. The chain links TRBV28 to TRBJ2-3; the match to TRBD2 covers 12 bases. Germline V gene lookup returns CDR1 MDHEN and CDR2 SYDVKM. V was pared by 7 bases and J by 5 bases, with 16 bases of the junction left unmatched. The CDR3 has 18 amino acids. The CDR3 loop reads CASTNRSSGRVLGDTQYF. CDR3 sequence (DNA): TGTGCCAGCACCAACAGATCTAGCGGGAGGGTCCTCGGAGATACGCAGTATTTT.

This clonotype was recorded at least ten times. This chain links TRBV2 with TRBJ2-7; no firm D call. The CDR3 sequence is 12 residues long. The V end was cut by 6 bases, the J end by 5 bases, with 11 bases between. Germline CDR1 and CDR2: SNHLY and FYNNEI. DNA of the CDR3: TGTGCCAGCAGACGATCGATGGACGAGCAGTACTTC. This sequence encodes CASRRSMDEQYF.

This clonotype was detected many times. This sequence joins TRBV18 and TRBJ1-4; 8 bases are a match to TRBD1. The CDR3 is made up of 14 amino acids. V gave up 3 bases and J gave up 5 bases; unmatched junction bases: 2. CDR1 and CDR2 (germline): KGHSH, LQKENI. CDR3 sequence reads: CASSPGQANEKLFF. The CDR3 nucleotides read TGTGCCAGCTCACCGGGACAGGCAAATGAAAAACTGTTTTTT.

Only a few counts were recorded for this clonotype. V usage is TRBV20-1 and J usage is TRBJ2-2; the D gene is possibly TRBD1 (5 bases). The V end lost 3 bases, the J end lost 6 bases, and 8 bases lay between the germline ends. Germline V lookup: CDR1 DFQATT, CDR2 SNEGSKA (reference sequence). The CDR3 sequence is 12 residues long. CDR3 protein: CSARVRAGELFF. The CDR3 nucleotides are TGCAGTGCTAGGGTCAGGGCCGGGGAGCTGTTTTTT.

There are many counts of this clonotype. The chain links TRBV7-2 to TRBJ2-7; 11 bases map to TRBD2. Per germline, CDR1 SGHTA and CDR2 FQGNSA. Losses at the gene ends were 5 bases for V and 4 bases for J; bases not matched to a gene: 4. CDR3 length: 14 residues. CDR3 DNA: TGTGCCAGCAGCCAACTAGCGGGAGCTTACGAGCAGTACTTC. It is translated as CASSQLAGAYEQYF.

This clonotype appeared many times. The chain uses TRBV7-2 and TRBJ2-1; no clear D. Germline CDR1 and CDR2: SGHTA and FQGNSA. The CDR3 runs to 11 residues. V was shortened by 7 bases and J by 12 bases, with 13 bases between the two germline ends. This CDR3 reads CASTLRPVQFF. The CDR3, as DNA: TGTGCCAGCACCCTCCGACCCGTGCAGTTCTTC.

This clonotype was picked up many times. This chain joins TRBV20-1 and TRBJ2-1, with D possibly TRBD2 on 7 matching bases. Trimming cost V 6 bases and J 3 bases, with 18 bases left between them. The germline CDR1 and CDR2 sequences are DFQATT and SNEGSKA (reference sequence). The CDR3 contains 15 residues. The CDR3 coding sequence is TGCAGTGCAAGCCGACCCGGGGGGCACTACAATGAGCAGTTCTTC. This sequence encodes CSASRPGGHYNEQFF.

This clonotype was seen ten or more times. V and J are TRBV18 and TRBJ2-3; D gene uncertain. V dropped 8 bases and J dropped 5 bases, with 14 bases sitting between them. The CDR3 sequence is 13 residues long. Germline CDR1 reads KGHSH; CDR2 reads LQKENI. The CDR3 nucleotides are TGTGCCAGCACCAGGCCATCCAGAGATACGCAGTATTTT. Translated, it gives CASTRPSRDTQYF.